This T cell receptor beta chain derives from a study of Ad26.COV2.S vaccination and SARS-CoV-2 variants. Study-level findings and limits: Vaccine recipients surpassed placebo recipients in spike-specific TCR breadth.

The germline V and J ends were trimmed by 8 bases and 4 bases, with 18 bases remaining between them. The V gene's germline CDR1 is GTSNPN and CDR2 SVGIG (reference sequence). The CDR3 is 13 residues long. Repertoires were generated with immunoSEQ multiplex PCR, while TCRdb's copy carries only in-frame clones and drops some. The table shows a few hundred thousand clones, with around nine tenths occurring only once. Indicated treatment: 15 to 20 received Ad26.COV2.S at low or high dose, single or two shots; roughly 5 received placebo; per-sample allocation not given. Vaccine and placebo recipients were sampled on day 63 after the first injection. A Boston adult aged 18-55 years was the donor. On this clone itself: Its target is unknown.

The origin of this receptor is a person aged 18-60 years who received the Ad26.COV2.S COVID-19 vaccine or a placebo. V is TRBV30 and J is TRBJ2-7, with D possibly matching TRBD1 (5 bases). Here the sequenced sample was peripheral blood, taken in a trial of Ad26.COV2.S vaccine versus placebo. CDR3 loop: CARKGQGTYEQYF. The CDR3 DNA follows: TGTGCCCGTAAGGGGCAGGGTACGTACGAGCAGTACTTC. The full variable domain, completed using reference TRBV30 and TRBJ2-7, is SQTIHQWPATLVQPVGSPLSLECTVEGTSNPNLYWYRQAAGRGLQLLFYSVGIGQISSEVPQNLSASRPQDRQFILSSKKLLLSDSGFYLCARKGQGTYEQYFGPGTRLTVT.